This entry lists 27 T cell receptor beta chains sequenced from one sample in a study of siplizumab effects on memory and regulatory T cells. This table comes from immunoSEQ multiplex PCR, and its TCRdb copy is limited to in-frame clones, with some not included. The sample holds under 95,000 clones; approximately 95% are singletons and the top ten take roughly 0.3%. The sequenced material came from non-Treg CD4+ T cells sorted from blood. The receptor set was obtained from a human donor in good health.

The count of this clone is one. The CDR3 reads CASSPKNGETQYF. DNA of the CDR3: TGTGCCAGCAGCCCAAAGAATGGAGAGACCCAGTACTTC. J is TRBJ2-5 and V is TRBV5-6; D is unclear. The CDR3 is made up of 13 amino acids. Germline V gene sequence: CDR1 SGHDT, CDR2 YYEEEE. The V gene lost 4 bases and the J gene lost 4 bases, with 11 bases spanning the gap.

The chain combines TRBV5-1 with TRBJ2-2; D might be TRBD1 (6 bases). The CDR3 covers 15 residues. V lost 1 base to trimming and J lost 2 bases, with 9 bases between them. The germline V gene has CDR1 SGHRS and CDR2 YFSETQ. As DNA, the CDR3 is TGCGCCAGCAGCTTGCTGGGACATAACACCGGGGAGCTGTTTTTT. Translated: CASSLLGHNTGELFF.

This clone was picked up one time. One end of the junction is discordant with germline, which a read error may explain. In DNA form, the CDR3 reads TGTGCTAGCAGCCCCGGGACTCGCGCTGCGGCAGATACGCAGTATTTT. It codes for CASSPGTRAAADTQYF. The rearrangement uses TRBV7-7 and TRBJ2-3; possibly TRBD2 for D (6 bases). The CDR3 extends over 16 amino acids. Germline V gene lookup returns CDR1 SSHAT and CDR2 FNYEAQ (reference sequence).

The CDR3 spells CAWNRDRDYGYTF. The CDR3 DNA sequence: TGTGCCTGGAACCGGGACAGGGACTATGGCTACACCTTC. The chain is built from TRBV30 and TRBJ1-2; 9 bases map to TRBD1. The CDR3 consists of 13 residues. Losses at the gene ends were 4 bases for V and 3 bases for J; bases not matched to a gene: 3. Germline lookup yields CDR1 GTSNPN and CDR2 SVGIG (reference sequence).

The chain joins TRBV28 to TRBJ1-1; no definite D call. CDR3 size: 12 residues. From germline, CDR1 is MDHEN and CDR2 SYDVKM. Trimming removed 2 bases at V and 6 bases at J, with 7 bases between. Here the CDR3 reads CASSLVGSEAFF. Here the CDR3 DNA reads TGTGCCAGCAGTTTAGTCGGGTCTGAAGCTTTCTTT.

V and J are TRBV5-4 and TRBJ2-5, with TRBD1 as a possible D gene (5 bases). The CDR3 totals 12 residues. Germline CDR1 is SGHNT and CDR2 is YYREEE (reference sequence). V shed 1 base and J shed 5 bases, with 6 bases lying between them. As DNA, the CDR3 is TGTGCCAGCAGCTTGTCAGGGGAGACCCAGTACTTC. Protein: CASSLSGETQYF.

The chain recombines TRBV7-7 with TRBJ2-3; 11 bases fit TRBD2. The CDR3 consists of 13 residues. Per germline, CDR1 SSHAT and CDR2 FNYEAQ (reference sequence). For the CDR3, the DNA is TGTGCTTCTAGCGGGGGGCGCACAGATACGCAGTATTTT. Its protein is CASSGGRTDTQYF.

V is TRBV5-1 and J is TRBJ2-7; D gene unclear. Germline-derived CDR1 and CDR2 are SGHRS and YFSETQ. Trimming shortened V by 4 bases and J by 4 bases, and 12 bases separated the two germline ends. The CDR3 consists of 13 residues. CDR3 sequence reads: CASSRALQYEQYF. The CDR3 DNA is TGCGCCAGCAGCAGGGCCTTGCAGTACGAGCAGTACTTC.

V is TRBV5-1 and J is TRBJ1-2; D is unclear. The CDR3 length is 15 residues. Germline CDR1 SGHRS, CDR2 YFSETQ. The V and J ends lost 0 bases and 5 bases respectively, with 14 bases between them. This chain's CDR3 is CASSLGPGPQYGYTF. The CDR3 region has the DNA TGCGCCAGCAGCTTGGGGCCGGGTCCGCAATATGGCTACACCTTC.

The chain carries TRBV7-8 and TRBJ2-7; TRBD1 matches at 7 bases. V dropped 11 bases and J dropped 0; count of bases not matched to a gene: 10. Germline CDR1 reads SGHVS; CDR2 reads FQNEAQ. The CDR3 has 14 residues. The CDR3 here is CASLRDSGSYEQYF. Written as DNA, the CDR3 is TGTGCCTCCCTCCGGGACAGCGGCTCCTACGAGCAGTACTTC.

The CDR3 coding sequence is TGCGCCAGCAGCCTGGGGGTATATTACGAGCAGTACTTC. Translation gives CASSLGVYYEQYF. The chain joins TRBV5-1 to TRBJ2-7; D possibly matches TRBD1 or TRBD2 (5 bases each). The V gene's germline CDR1 is SGHRS and CDR2 YFSETQ. CDR3 length: 13 residues. V was pared by 4 bases and J by 4 bases, with 12 bases between.

As regards this clone: Other DNA sequences within the sample encode an identical CDR3. The chain is built from TRBV5-6 and TRBJ2-3, with D perhaps matching TRBD2 (6 bases). V lost 4 bases and J 6 bases, leaving 21 bases between the germline ends. Germline loops: CDR1 SGHDT, CDR2 YYEEEE. The CDR3 contains 16 residues. The CDR3 loop is CASSLLAEGGRDTQYF. The CDR3, as DNA: TGTGCCAGCAGCCTGTTAGCGGAAGGAGGCCGGGATACGCAGTATTTT.

V gene TRBV15 combines with J gene TRBJ2-5; D uncertain. The V gene lost 5 bases and the J gene lost 4 bases, with 14 bases spanning the gap. The length of the CDR3 is 14 residues. In germline, CDR1 is LNHNV, CDR2 YYDKDF (reference sequence). The CDR3 region has the DNA TGTGCCACCAGCCCTCGGAATCGTGGAGAGACCCAGTACTTC. Translating gives CATSPRNRGETQYF.

The chain links TRBV6-5 to TRBJ2-7; D is perhaps TRBD2 (6 bases). CDR1 is MNHEY, CDR2 SVGAGI, per germline. The CDR3 contains 13 residues. Trimming removed 2 bases at V and 6 bases at J, with 11 bases between. CDR3 nucleotides: TGTGCCAGCAGTTACGGGGGGTCCGGCGAGCAGTACTTC. It encodes CASSYGGSGEQYF.

The chain carries TRBV5-1 and TRBJ1-1; D unresolved. Germline V gene sequence: CDR1 SGHRS, CDR2 YFSETQ. Trimming took 0 bases from V and 0 from J, leaving 6 bases between them. The CDR3 sequence is 14 residues long. Here the CDR3 DNA reads TGCGCCAGCAGCTTGGTGAAACTGAACACTGAAGCTTTCTTT. Its protein product is CASSLVKLNTEAFF.

J is TRBJ2-5 and V is TRBV5-6; the match to TRBD2 covers 13 bases. The J call is in doubt because the DNA end fits TRBJ2-7 better. From germline, CDR1 is SGHDT and CDR2 YYEEEE. CDR3 length equals 19 residues. CDR3 sequence: CASSLAILRTSGSSYEQYF. The CDR3 DNA is TGTGCCAGCAGCTTGGCCATATTAAGGACTAGCGGGAGTTCCTACGAGCAGTACTTC.

This chain joins TRBV18 and TRBJ2-7; D unclear. This CDR3 comprises 14 residues. The germline V and J ends were trimmed by 2 bases and 7 bases, with 15 bases remaining between them. Per germline, CDR1 KGHSH and CDR2 LQKENI. CDR3 sequence reads: CASSPSVVAGEQYF. The CDR3 nucleotides read TGTGCCAGCTCACCAAGTGTAGTAGCAGGTGAGCAGTACTTC.

This chain links TRBV6-6 with TRBJ1-6; 7 bases agree with TRBD1. Germline V gives CDR1 MNHNY, CDR2 SVGAGI (reference sequence). This CDR3 contains 13 residues. Unmatched junction bases numbered 5, after V lost 6 bases and J lost 9 bases. CDR3 sequence reads: CASRRDRVSPLHF. The CDR3 region has the DNA TGTGCCAGCAGACGGGACAGAGTTTCACCCCTCCACTTT.

J is TRBJ2-1 and V is TRBV5-4; 11 positions match TRBD2. Germline trimming cut 4 bases from V and 6 bases from J; bases unmatched to any gene: 3. Germline lookup yields CDR1 SGHNT and CDR2 YYREEE (reference sequence). The CDR3 loop spans 14 amino acids. CDR3 nucleotides: TGTGCCAGCAGCCTGACTAGCGGGATCAATGAGCAGTTCTTC. It codes for CASSLTSGINEQFF.

V and J are TRBV11-3 and TRBJ1-2; D remains unclear. V lost 5 bases and J 8 bases, leaving 15 bases between the germline ends. From germline, CDR1 is SGHNT and CDR2 YENEEA. The CDR3 is made up of 13 amino acids. The CDR3 is CASSPSGRGGYTF. DNA for the CDR3: TGTGCCAGCAGCCCGAGCGGACGGGGAGGCTACACCTTC.

This chain joins TRBV7-9 and TRBJ1-5; D is possibly TRBD1 (6 bases). Per the germline V gene, CDR1 is SEHNR and CDR2 is FQNEAQ (reference sequence). The ends were cut back, 3 bases at V and 7 bases at J, with 13 bases in the middle. This CDR3 is 14 amino acids long. The CDR3 DNA follows: TGTGCCAGCAGCTTCTCCGGGACACAGCAGCCCCAGCATTTT. Its translation: CASSFSGTQQPQHF.

The CDR3 DNA is TGTGCCAGCAGCCAAGACCGAACCGGGAGTGAAGATACGCAGTATTTT. Encoded protein: CASSQDRTGSEDTQYF. The chain carries TRBV4-2 and TRBJ2-3; a weak D match, TRBD2 (6 bases). Trimming removed 0 bases at V and 5 bases at J, with 15 bases between. CDR1 is LGHNA, CDR2 YNFKEQ, per germline. The CDR3 is 16 residues long.

This clone was recorded once. The chain couples TRBV5-6 to TRBJ1-2; TRBD1 matches at 7 bases. The CDR3 sequence is 15 residues long. Germline loops: CDR1 SGHDT, CDR2 YYEEEE. V lost 6 bases and J lost 3; bases outside the gene matches: 11. The CDR3 sequence: CASNPGGQTYYGYTF. Written as DNA, the CDR3 is TGTGCCAGCAACCCGGGGGGACAGACCTACTATGGCTACACCTTC.

The V and J genes are TRBV14 and TRBJ1-1, with D unresolved. The germline V gene has CDR1 SGHDN and CDR2 FVKESK. The V end was cut by 0 bases, the J end by 0 bases, with 5 bases between. This CDR3 spans 14 amino acids. CDR3 loop: CASSQDLMNTEAFF. CDR3 nucleotides: TGTGCCAGCAGCCAAGATCTTATGAACACTGAAGCTTTCTTT.

The chain links TRBV7-9 to TRBJ2-1, with TRBD2 matching over 9 bases. Germline assignment: CDR1 SEHNR and CDR2 FQNEAQ (reference sequence). J lost 4 bases, V lost 8 bases, and 9 bases had no gene match. The CDR3 has 15 residues. CDR3 residues: CASFPEAGGYNEQFF. The DNA of the CDR3 is TGTGCCAGCTTCCCGGAAGCGGGGGGTTACAATGAGCAGTTCTTC.

This clone was seen just once. The V gene is TRBV7-9, the J gene TRBJ1-4; D is undetermined. V lost 1 base and J 4 bases, leaving 7 bases between the germline ends. The CDR3 is made up of 14 amino acids. The V gene's germline CDR1 is SEHNR and CDR2 FQNEAQ (reference sequence). In nucleotides, the CDR3 is TGTGCCAGCAGCTTAGTCCAGCGTAATGAAAAACTGTTTTTT. Amino acids: CASSLVQRNEKLFF. Looking up the rest from reference TRBV7-9 and TRBJ1-4 gives the full variable domain: DTGVSQNPRHKITKRGQNVTFRCDPISEHNRLYWYRQTLGQGPEFLTYFQNEAQLEKSRLLSDRFSAERPKGSFSTLEIQRTEQGDSAMYLCASSLVQRNEKLFFGSGTQLSVL.

About this clone: A junction end diverges from the germline sequence, so it may reflect a read error. The chain combines TRBV10-3 with TRBJ1-2; a weak D match, TRBD1 (6 bases). The V gene's germline CDR1 is ENHRY and CDR2 SYGVKD. The CDR3 has 14 amino acids. The DNA of the CDR3 is TGTGCCAGCAGTACACAGGGTGGAGGCTATGGCTACACCTTC. This gives the protein CASSTQGGGYGYTF.